This T cell receptor (beta chain) was recovered during a study of CD8 T cells in Susac syndrome. Findings of the study overall: The CD4+ T cell repertoires that were profiled in Susac syndrome showed no clonal expansion.

Concerning this clonotype itself: What it binds is not known.

TEMRA cells underwent FACS enrichment and CD8+ and CD4+ T cells underwent negative isolation. This CDR3 region has 20 residues. Reverse transcription of roughly 0.5 to 1 ug RNA was performed with random hexamers. TCRdb redid the calling of the immunoSEQ multiplex PCR reads with MiXCR, one entry per CDR3 protein. The sample lists about 240,000 distinct CDR3 sequences, 90% to 97% occurring once. The sequenced sample consisted of CD4+ T cells from PBMCs. The TCR originated in a human donor with Susac syndrome. V and J are TRBV21-1 and TRBJ1-5; the table calls TRBD1, which could not be checked here. TRBV21-1 is marked as a pseudogene. CDR3 DNA: TGTGCCAGCAGCCCGACTCTAGGGACAGGGAGGACGGATAGCAATCAGCCCCAGCATTTT. Protein product: CASSPTLGTGRTDSNQPQHF.